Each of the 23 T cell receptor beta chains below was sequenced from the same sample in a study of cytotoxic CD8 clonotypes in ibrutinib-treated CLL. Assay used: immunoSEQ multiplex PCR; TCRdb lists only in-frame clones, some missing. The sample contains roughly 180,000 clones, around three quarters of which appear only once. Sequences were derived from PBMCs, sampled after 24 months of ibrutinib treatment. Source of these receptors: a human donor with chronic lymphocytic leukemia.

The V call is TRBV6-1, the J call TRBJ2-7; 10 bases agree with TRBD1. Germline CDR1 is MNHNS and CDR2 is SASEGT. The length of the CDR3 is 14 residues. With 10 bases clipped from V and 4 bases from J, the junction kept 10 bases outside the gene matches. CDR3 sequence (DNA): TGTGCCATAACCGGGACAGGGGTTTCGTACGAGCAGTACTTC. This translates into CAITGTGVSYEQYF.

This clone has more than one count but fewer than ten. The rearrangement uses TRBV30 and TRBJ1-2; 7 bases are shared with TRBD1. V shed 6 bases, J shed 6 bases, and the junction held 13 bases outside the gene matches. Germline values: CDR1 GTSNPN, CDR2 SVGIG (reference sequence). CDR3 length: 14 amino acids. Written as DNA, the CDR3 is TGTGCCTGCAGAATACTTCCGGGACAGAATGGCTACACCTTC. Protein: CACRILPGQNGYTF.

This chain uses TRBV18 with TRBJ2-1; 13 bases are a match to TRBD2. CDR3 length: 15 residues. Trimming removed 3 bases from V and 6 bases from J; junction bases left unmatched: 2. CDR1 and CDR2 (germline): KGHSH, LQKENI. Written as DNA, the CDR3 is TGTGCCAGCTCACCCACTAGCGGGAGGGCCAATGAGCAGTTCTTC. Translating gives CASSPTSGRANEQFF. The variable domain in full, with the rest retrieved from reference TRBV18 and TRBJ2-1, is NAGVMQNPRHLVRRRGQEARLRCSPMKGHSHVYWYRQLPEEGLKFMVYLQKENIIDESGMPKERFSAEFPKEGPSILRIQQVVRGDSAAYFCASSPTSGRANEQFFGPGTRLTVL.

As DNA, the CDR3 is TGTGCCAGCAGCCCCCTAGCGGGAGGAGGTTCAGATACGCAGTATTTT. Its protein is CASSPLAGGGSDTQYF. This chain links TRBV7-3 with TRBJ2-3, with TRBD2 matching 11 bases. Trimming cost V 5 bases and J 4 bases; bases outside gene matches: 8. CDR1 and CDR2 from the germline V gene are SGHTA and FQGTGA. The CDR3 contains 16 residues.

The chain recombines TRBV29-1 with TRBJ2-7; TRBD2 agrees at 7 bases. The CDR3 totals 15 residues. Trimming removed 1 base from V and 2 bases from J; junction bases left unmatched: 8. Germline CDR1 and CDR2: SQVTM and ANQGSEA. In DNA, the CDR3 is TGCAGCGTTGAAGGGGGAGCGGGGAGAACCTACGAGCAGTACTTC. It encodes CSVEGGAGRTYEQYF.

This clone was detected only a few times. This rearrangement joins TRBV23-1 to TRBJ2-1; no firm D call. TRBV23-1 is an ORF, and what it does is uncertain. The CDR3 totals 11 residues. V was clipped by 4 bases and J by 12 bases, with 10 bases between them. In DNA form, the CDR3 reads TGCGCCAGCAGTCGTATGTGGGTGCAGTTCTTC. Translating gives CASSRMWVQFF.

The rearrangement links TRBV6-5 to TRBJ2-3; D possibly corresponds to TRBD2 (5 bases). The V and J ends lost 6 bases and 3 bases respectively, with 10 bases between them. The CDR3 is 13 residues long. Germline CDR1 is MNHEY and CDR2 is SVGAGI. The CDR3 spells CASRRADTDTQYF. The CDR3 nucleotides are TGTGCCAGCAGGAGGGCGGATACAGATACGCAGTATTTT.

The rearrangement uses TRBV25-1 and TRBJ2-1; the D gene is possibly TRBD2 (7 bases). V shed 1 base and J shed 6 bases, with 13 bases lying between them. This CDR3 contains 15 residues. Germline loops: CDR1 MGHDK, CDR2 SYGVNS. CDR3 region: CASSELGGDLNEQFF. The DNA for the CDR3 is TGTGCCAGCAGTGAATTAGGGGGGGATCTCAATGAGCAGTTCTTC.

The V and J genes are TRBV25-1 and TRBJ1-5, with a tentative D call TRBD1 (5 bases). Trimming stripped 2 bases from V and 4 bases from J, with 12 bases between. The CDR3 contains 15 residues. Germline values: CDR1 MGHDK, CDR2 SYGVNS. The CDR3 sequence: CASSEAGSENQPQHF. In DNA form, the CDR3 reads TGTGCCAGCAGTGAAGCAGGGTCGGAAAATCAGCCCCAGCATTTT.

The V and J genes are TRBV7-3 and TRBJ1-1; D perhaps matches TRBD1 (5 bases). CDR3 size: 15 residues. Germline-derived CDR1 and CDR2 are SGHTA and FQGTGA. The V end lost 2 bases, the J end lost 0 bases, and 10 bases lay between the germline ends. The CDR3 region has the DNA TGTGCCAGCAGCTTACAGGGCAGCTTGAACACTGAAGCTTTCTTT. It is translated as CASSLQGSLNTEAFF.

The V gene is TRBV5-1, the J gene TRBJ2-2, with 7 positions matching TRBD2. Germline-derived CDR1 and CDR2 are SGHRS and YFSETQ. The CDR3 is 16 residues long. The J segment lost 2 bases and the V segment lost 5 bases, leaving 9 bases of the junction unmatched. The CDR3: CASRSAGRVNTGELFF. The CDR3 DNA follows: TGCGCCAGCAGGTCCGCTGGGAGGGTAAACACCGGGGAGCTGTTTTTT.

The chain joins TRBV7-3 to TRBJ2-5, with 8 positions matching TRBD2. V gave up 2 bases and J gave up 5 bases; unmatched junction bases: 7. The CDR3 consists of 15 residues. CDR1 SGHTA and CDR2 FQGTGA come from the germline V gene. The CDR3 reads CASSLWAGGGETQYF. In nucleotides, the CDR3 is TGTGCCAGCAGCTTATGGGCGGGAGGCGGTGAGACCCAGTACTTC. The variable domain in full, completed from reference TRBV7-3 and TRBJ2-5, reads GAGVSQTPSNKVTEKGKYVELRCDPISGHTALYWYRQSLGQGPEFLIYFQGTGAADDSGLPNDRFFAVRPEGSVSTLKIQRTERGDSAVYLCASSLWAGGGETQYFGPGTRLLVL.

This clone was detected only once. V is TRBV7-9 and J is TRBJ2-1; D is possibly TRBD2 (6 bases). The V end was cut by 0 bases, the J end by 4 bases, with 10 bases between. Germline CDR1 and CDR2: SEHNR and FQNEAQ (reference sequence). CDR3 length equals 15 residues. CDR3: CASSLAVAAYNEQFF. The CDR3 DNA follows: TGTGCCAGCAGCTTAGCAGTAGCGGCATACAATGAGCAGTTCTTC. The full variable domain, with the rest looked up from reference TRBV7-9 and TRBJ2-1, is DTGVSQNPRHKITKRGQNVTFRCDPISEHNRLYWYRQTLGQGPEFLTYFQNEAQLEKSRLLSDRFSAERPKGSFSTLEIQRTEQGDSAMYLCASSLAVAAYNEQFFGPGTRLTVL.

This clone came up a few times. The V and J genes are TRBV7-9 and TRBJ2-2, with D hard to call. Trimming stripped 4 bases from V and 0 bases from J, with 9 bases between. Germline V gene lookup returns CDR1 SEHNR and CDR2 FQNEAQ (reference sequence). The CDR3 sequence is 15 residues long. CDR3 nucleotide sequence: TGTGCCAGCAGCTACGGCGGTTCGAACACCGGGGAGCTGTTTTTT. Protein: CASSYGGSNTGELFF.

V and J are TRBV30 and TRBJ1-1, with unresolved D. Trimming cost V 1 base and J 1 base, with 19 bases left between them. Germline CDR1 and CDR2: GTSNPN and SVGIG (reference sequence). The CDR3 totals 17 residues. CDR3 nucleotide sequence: TGTGCCTGGAGTGCGAACCTACTCGAACCGAAGAACACTGAAGCTTTCTTT. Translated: CAWSANLLEPKNTEAFF.

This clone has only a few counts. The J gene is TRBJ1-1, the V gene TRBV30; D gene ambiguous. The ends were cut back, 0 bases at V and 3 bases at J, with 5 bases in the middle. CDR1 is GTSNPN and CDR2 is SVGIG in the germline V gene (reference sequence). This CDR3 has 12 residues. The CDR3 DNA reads TGTGCCTGGAGTGTCGCGGACACTGAAGCTTTCTTT. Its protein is CAWSVADTEAFF.

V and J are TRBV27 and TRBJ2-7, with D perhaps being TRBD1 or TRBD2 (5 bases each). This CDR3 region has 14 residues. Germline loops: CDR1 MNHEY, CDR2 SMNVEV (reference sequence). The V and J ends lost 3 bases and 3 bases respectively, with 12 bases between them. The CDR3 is CASSLGTVNYEQYF. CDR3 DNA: TGTGCCAGCAGTTTGGGGACGGTTAACTACGAGCAGTACTTC.

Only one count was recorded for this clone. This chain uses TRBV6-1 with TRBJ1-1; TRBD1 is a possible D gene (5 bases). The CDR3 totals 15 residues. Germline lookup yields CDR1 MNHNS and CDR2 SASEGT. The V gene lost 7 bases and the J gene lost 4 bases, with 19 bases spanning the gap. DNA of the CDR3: TGTGCCAGCAACAAGGGGCCAGGGTGGGGCACTGAAGCTTTCTTT. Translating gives CASNKGPGWGTEAFF.

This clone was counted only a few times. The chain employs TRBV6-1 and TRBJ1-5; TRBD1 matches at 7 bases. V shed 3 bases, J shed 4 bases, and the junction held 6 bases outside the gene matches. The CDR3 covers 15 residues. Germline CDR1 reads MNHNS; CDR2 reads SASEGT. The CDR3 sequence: CASSDQTGANQPQHF. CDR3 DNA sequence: TGTGCCAGCAGTGACCAAACAGGGGCTAATCAGCCCCAGCATTTT.

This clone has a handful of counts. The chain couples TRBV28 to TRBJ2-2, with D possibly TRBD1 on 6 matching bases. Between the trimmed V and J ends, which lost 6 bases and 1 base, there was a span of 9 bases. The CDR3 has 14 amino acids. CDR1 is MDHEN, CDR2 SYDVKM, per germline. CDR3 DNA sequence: TGTGCCAGCAGATGGACAGAGAACACCGGGGAGCTGTTTTTT. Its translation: CASRWTENTGELFF.

The CDR3 is CASSLSPYNEQFF. As DNA, the CDR3 is TGTGCCAGCAGCTTAAGCCCTTACAATGAGCAGTTCTTC. This chain joins TRBV11-3 and TRBJ2-1; no reliable D call. V was clipped by 2 bases and J by 4 bases, with 6 bases between them. The CDR3 sequence is 13 residues long. CDR1 is SGHNT, CDR2 YENEEA, per germline.

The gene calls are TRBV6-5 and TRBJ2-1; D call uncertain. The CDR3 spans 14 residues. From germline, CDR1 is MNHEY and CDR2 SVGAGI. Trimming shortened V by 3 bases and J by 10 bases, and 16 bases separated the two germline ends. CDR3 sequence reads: CASSYSSRPWEQFF. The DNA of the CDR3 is TGTGCCAGCAGTTATTCCTCGCGGCCCTGGGAGCAGTTCTTC.

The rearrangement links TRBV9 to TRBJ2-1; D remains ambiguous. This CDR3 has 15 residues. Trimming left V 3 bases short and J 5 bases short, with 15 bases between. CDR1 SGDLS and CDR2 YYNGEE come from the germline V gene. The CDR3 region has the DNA TGTGCCAGCAGCGGTAGGCGCACGCAAAACAATGAGCAGTTCTTC. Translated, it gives CASSGRRTQNNEQFF.